Here is one TCR beta chain with its context. Its antigen is not known. This specimen belongs to a study of T cells after yellow fever vaccination. TCRdb reprocessed the 5' RACE reads via MiXCR and lists one record per CDR3 protein. In the table there are 300,000 to 400,000 distinct CDR3 sequences, approximately 12% of which are singletons. Overall study findings and caveats: Researchers noted that a small share of clonotypes showed up in both CD4 and CD8 compartments. A weaker but faster secondary response was observed, peaking on day 5 versus 15.

Sequencing was performed on CD4+ T cells sorted from PBMCs, taken 15 days after the yellow fever booster vaccination. The receptor's source is a man younger than 35 who received the YFV17D yellow fever vaccine.

CDR3 residues: CASRRSGQNQPQHF. Here the CDR3 DNA reads TGTGCCAGCAGACGCTCGGGACAGAATCAGCCCCAGCATTTT. The rearrangement links TRBV6-2 or TRBV6-3 to TRBJ1-5; 7 bases are a match to TRBD1. Germline values: CDR1 MNHEY, CDR2 SVGEGT. V lost 6 bases to trimming and J lost 4 bases; unmatched junction nucleotides: 6. This CDR3 has 14 residues.